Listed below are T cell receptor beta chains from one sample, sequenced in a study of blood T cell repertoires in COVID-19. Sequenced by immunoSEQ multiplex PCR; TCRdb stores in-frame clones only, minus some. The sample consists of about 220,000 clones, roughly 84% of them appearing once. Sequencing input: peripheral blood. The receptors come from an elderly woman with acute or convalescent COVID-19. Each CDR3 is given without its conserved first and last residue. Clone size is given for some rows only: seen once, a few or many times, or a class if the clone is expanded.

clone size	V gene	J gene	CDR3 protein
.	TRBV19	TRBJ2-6	ASSPSPTGLGSGANVLT
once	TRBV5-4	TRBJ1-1	ASSPTSTGRAF
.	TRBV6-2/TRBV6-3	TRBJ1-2	ASSYFTGSNYGYT
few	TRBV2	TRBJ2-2	ASSEAKRGALLNTGELF
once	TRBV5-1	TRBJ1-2	ASSPGQSYYGYT
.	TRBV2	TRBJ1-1	ASSGGQANTEAF
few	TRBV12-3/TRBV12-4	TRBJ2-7	ASSLQGYEQY
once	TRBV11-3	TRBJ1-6	ASSLGVSPLH
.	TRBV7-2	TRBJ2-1	ASSLALLTSVGNEQF
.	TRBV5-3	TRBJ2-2	ARSFVARKTGELF
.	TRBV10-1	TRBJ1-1	AAGSGEAF
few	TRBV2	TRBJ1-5	ASSETGWGQPQH
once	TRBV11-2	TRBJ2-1	ASSFSSGGGNEQF
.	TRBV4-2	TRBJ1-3	ASSPRGGNTIY
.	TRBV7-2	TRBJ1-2	ASSLTGKADGYT
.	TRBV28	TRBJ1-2	ASSFTGGYGYT
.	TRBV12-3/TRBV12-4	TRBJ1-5	ASSFSVQPQH